This T cell receptor beta chain was found in a study of OX40 agonist ivuxolimab in advanced cancers. Concerning the study at large: Ivuxolimab, which targeted the costimulatory receptor OX40 (CD134), was an agonistic, fully human IgG2 monoclonal antibody. Intravenous ivuxolimab was administered to patients every 2 weeks at six dose levels: 0.01, 0.1, 0.3, 1.5, 3 and 10 mg/kg. Among the approximately 50 dose-escalation patients, around 19 had hepatocellular carcinoma, approximately 15 melanoma, 9 renal cell carcinoma and 9 head and neck cancer. In the dose-escalation cohort, 65% to 85% of patients were male, and the mean age was 60 years with a range of about 20 to 80. Prior anti-PD-1, anti-PD-L1 or anti-CTLA-4 therapy was permitted, and approximately 42% of dose-escalation patients had received checkpoint inhibitors. Partial responses occurred in three dose-escalation patients: two with cutaneous melanoma and one with hepatocellular carcinoma. The point of sequencing TCRbeta in the periphery was to test whether ivuxolimab changed TCR sequence diversity and drove clonal T-cell expansion. The paper covers the monotherapy dose-escalation part of the phase I ivuxolimab trial, which included N of about 50 patients.

For sequencing of the TCRbeta CDR3 region, genomic DNA was extracted from the sorted cells. The immunoSEQ Assay was used to sequence the TCRbeta CDR3 regions. The table comes from immuneACCESS by way of TCRdb, which keeps in-frame sequences with V and J called. Part of the clones is missing from these tables; in studies checked, under half for an unresolved V gene and the rest for unknown reasons. This sample has about 32,000 clones in its table, and just under 90% of those were observed once. The ten largest account for 30% to 35% of the sample. The research as a whole found: Low levels of normalized T-cell clonal expansion were also seen in some nonresponding patients. In partial responders in the 0.1-3.0 mg/kg groups, normalized peripheral clonal expansion was found to be among the lowest, especially among CD8+ T cells. At doses from 0.1 to 3.0 mg/kg, clonal expansion was seen in both CD4+ and CD8+ blood T cells between baseline and week 6. After ivuxolimab, more expanded clones were found on average in CD8+ T cells than in CD4+ T cells. Antigen specificity was not determined for the clonally expanded peripheral T cells.

The CDR3 spans 12 residues, from the cysteine through the phenylalanine. The DNA shown is the 36-base CDR3, in frame from base 1. Trimming at the junction amounts to 0 bases on V and 3 bases on J, and the germline ends lie 3 bases apart. Looking up the germline V gene yields CDR1 SGHDT and CDR2 YYEEEE. Patients with autoimmune disease history or receiving systemic immunosuppression were excluded from the trial. Peripheral blood for TCR sequencing was collected from all dose cohorts at baseline, on cycle 4 day 1, and on cycle 7 day 1. Samples came from an open-label, multicenter, first-in-human phase I dose-escalation trial of ivuxolimab. Adults with locally advanced or metastatic melanoma, renal cell carcinoma, hepatocellular carcinoma or head and neck squamous cell carcinoma were enrolled in the trial. CD4+ and CD8+ T cells were sorted separately from peripheral blood before TCR sequencing. Note on this clone: Which antigen it targets is not known. Within one base of it there is no much larger clone, and no base qualities were kept.

This receptor was identified in an adult with an advanced solid tumor such as melanoma, head and neck, liver or kidney cancer. The chain is encoded by TRBV5-6 joined to TRBJ1-2, with no D gene named confidently. Material: CD4+ or CD8+ T cells sorted from blood, obtained in a trial of the OX40 agonist ivuxolimab. CDR3 reads: CASSLGDYGYTF. DNA sequence: TGTGCCAGCAGCTTGGGAGACTATGGCTACACCTTC.